The following is a T cell receptor beta chain sequence with its context. TCRdb analysed the reads with MiXCR anew, one entry per CDR3 protein. The sample holds around 330,000 distinct CDR3 sequences, roughly 15% seen once. CDR3 length: 13 residues. The ends were cut back, 10 bases at V and 3 bases at J, with 10 bases in the middle. These data belong to a study of T cell repertoires in cytomegalovirus infection. Study-level information: From public TCR beta signatures came an indication of both CMV infection and matching HLA type.

The specimen sequenced was PBMCs. This rearrangement joins TRBV12-3 or TRBV12-4 to TRBJ1-6; D call uncertain. This receptor was obtained from a human donor in good health (CMV status not recorded). Some clones in this sample may be carry-over from other donors' samples. CDR3 amino acids: CATRFDYNSPLHF. DNA of the CDR3: TGTGCCACCCGGTTCGACTATAATTCACCCCTCCACTTT.